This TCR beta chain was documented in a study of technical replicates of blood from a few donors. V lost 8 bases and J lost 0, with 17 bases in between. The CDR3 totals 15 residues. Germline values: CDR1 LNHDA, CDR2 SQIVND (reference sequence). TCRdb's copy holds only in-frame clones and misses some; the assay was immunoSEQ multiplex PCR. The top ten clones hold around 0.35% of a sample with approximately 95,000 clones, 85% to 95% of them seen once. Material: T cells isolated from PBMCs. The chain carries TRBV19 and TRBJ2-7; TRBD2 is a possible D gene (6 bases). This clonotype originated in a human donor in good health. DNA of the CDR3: TGTGCCAGTGGGGCGAAGCGGGCCAGCTCCTACGAGCAGTACTTC. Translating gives CASGAKRASSYEQYF.